Listed here are 6 T cell receptor beta chains from one sample, sequenced in a study of T cell repertoires in cytomegalovirus infection (dated by TCRdb to between 2017 and 2020). No antigen has been assigned to these receptors. In light of the paper, this sample's treatment or condition label describes: in vitro stimulation with specific CMV peptide epitopes to enrich CMV-specific T cells. TCRdb lists the instrument as Illumina HiSeq 1500. The public sequencing data were trimmed at Q25 with fastp and processed into clonotypes with MiXCR by TCRdb, which kept only in-frame beta chains. Every distinct CDR3 protein forms one entry, paired with its most common genes and DNA. The sample table holds 40,000 to 55,000 distinct CDR3 sequences, of which 20% to 25% were seen once. Of the sample, approximately 90% falls within the top ten clones. Sequences were derived from CD8+ T cells from cultured PBMCs, sampled from culture after CMV antigen stimulation. These receptors all come from a human donor in good health (CMV status not recorded). Some clones in this sample may be carry-over from other donors' samples.

The rearrangement uses TRBV27 and TRBJ2-1; no firm D call. The V gene lost 6 bases and the J gene lost 9 bases, with 12 bases spanning the gap. The CDR3 runs to 12 residues. Germline values: CDR1 MNHEY, CDR2 SMNVEV (reference sequence). The CDR3 coding sequence is TGTGCCAGCAGCCTATCGGCTACTGAGCAGTTCTTC. Its translation is CASSLSATEQFF.

This clonotype was detected only a few times. The chain links TRBV6-5 to TRBJ2-2, with D possibly being TRBD2 (5 bases). The CDR3 length is 15 residues. Between the trimmed V and J ends, which lost 4 bases and 1 base, there was a span of 10 bases. Germline lookup yields CDR1 MNHEY and CDR2 SVGAGI. CDR3 sequence (DNA): TGTGCCAGCAGTTTTCTCGGAGGGAACACCGGGGAGCTGTTTTTT. Amino acids: CASSFLGGNTGELFF.

This chain connects TRBV6-1 to TRBJ2-1; 7 positions match TRBD1. Germline V gene lookup returns CDR1 MNHNS and CDR2 SASEGT. The length of the CDR3 is 20 residues. V lost 8 bases and J lost 2; bases outside the gene matches: 24. The CDR3 bases are TGTGCCAGCTTTGGGATGGTGCTCCGACAGGGCGGTTTCCCCTACAATGAGCAGTTCTTC. It yields the protein CASFGMVLRQGGFPYNEQFF.

This chain connects TRBV20-1 to TRBJ1-5, with no clear D. Germline CDR1 is DFQATT and CDR2 is SNEGSKA (reference sequence). This CDR3 contains 17 residues. Trimming took off 1 base at V and 5 bases at J, with 21 bases between the two ends. The DNA of the CDR3 is TGCAGTGCTAGAGGGCCCCCGGGAAAGGGCCCCTATCAGCCCCAGCATTTT. Translating gives CSARGPPGKGPYQPQHF.

This clonotype has just a few counts. The chain uses TRBV7-6 and TRBJ1-1; D not resolved. V was cut by 4 bases and J by 1 base, with 7 bases left in between. Germline V gene lookup returns CDR1 SGHVS and CDR2 FNYEAQ. This CDR3 has 13 residues. The CDR3 spells CASSSAGNTEAFF. The DNA of the CDR3 is TGTGCCAGCAGCTCCGCAGGGAACACTGAAGCTTTCTTT.

V usage is TRBV12-3 or TRBV12-4 and J usage is TRBJ2-7; 7 positions agree with TRBD2. The CDR3 totals 13 residues. V lost 6 bases to trimming and J lost 1 base; unmatched junction nucleotides: 3. CDR3 protein: CASRRGDSYEQYF. For the CDR3, the DNA is TGTGCCAGCAGACGGGGGGATTCCTACGAGCAGTACTTC.